These 14 T cell receptor beta chains came from one sample sequenced in a study of beta chain features in type 1 diabetes. Overall study results and limits: Type 1 diabetes patients had TCRB CDR3s that were shorter (moderately but significantly so) in all four CD4+ subsets.

Every bit of the isolated RNA underwent reverse transcription, so sequencing read expressed TCRB transcripts. Profiled with immunoSEQ multiplex PCR; TCRdb holds only in-frame clones, not every one. The repertoire holds 600,000 to 700,000 clones, 12% seen once, with roughly 0.12% in the top ten. No antigen has been identified for these receptors. Sequencing was done on a sample of naive CD4+ T cells from blood. The source is a man aged 30 to 39 with type 1 diabetes.

V gene TRBV11-2 combines with J gene TRBJ1-2; 7 bases are a match to TRBD1. CDR3 size: 13 residues. The germline V gene encodes CDR1 SGHAT and CDR2 FQNNGV. V dropped 6 bases and J dropped 7; count of bases not matched to a gene: 8. CDR3 region: CASRPTGTGGYTF. The CDR3, as DNA: TGTGCCAGCAGACCGACAGGGACGGGTGGCTACACCTTC.

The V call is TRBV5-1, the J call TRBJ2-7; TRBD2 aligns across 8 bases. Germline trimming cut 0 bases from V and 5 bases from J; bases unmatched to any gene: 10. Germline CDR1 is SGHRS and CDR2 is YFSETQ. CDR3 length: 16 amino acids. The CDR3 loop is CASSLATRGGEDEQYF. In DNA form, the CDR3 reads TGCGCCAGCAGCTTGGCCACCCGGGGGGGCGAGGACGAGCAGTACTTC.

The chain joins TRBV5-1 to TRBJ2-1; TRBD1 or TRBD2 may be the D gene (5 bases each). Germline lookup yields CDR1 SGHRS and CDR2 YFSETQ. The germline V and J ends were trimmed by 3 bases and 0 bases, with 16 bases remaining between them. This CDR3 has 17 residues. Written as DNA, the CDR3 is TGCGCCAGCAGCTCCCCGACAGAGGGTAGCTCCTACAATGAGCAGTTCTTC. Its protein is CASSSPTEGSSYNEQFF.

This chain joins TRBV4-3 and TRBJ1-6, with 9 bases lining up with TRBD1. This CDR3 has 15 residues. The trim removed 2 bases at V and 7 bases at J, leaving 3 bases unmatched. Germline-derived CDR1 and CDR2 are LGHNA and YSLEER. CDR3: CASSQLGQGNSPLHF. The CDR3 bases are TGCGCCAGCAGCCAACTGGGACAGGGAAATTCACCCCTCCACTTT.

This clone was counted a few times. J is TRBJ2-2 and V is TRBV9; TRBD2 is a possible D gene (7 bases). The CDR3 runs to 17 residues. V was clipped by 4 bases and J by 2 bases, with 18 bases between them. Germline V gives CDR1 SGDLS, CDR2 YYNGEE. CDR3 region: CASSLMGGPQNTGELFF. The CDR3 nucleotides are TGTGCCAGCAGCCTTATGGGGGGGCCCCAAAACACCGGGGAGCTGTTTTTT.

The chain uses TRBV4-1 and TRBJ1-4; D uncertain. Germline CDR1 and CDR2: MGHRA and YSYEKL. CDR3 size: 16 residues. Trimming removed 6 bases at V and 7 bases at J, with 21 bases between. Here the CDR3 DNA reads TGCGCCAGCAGACGTGGTGGGCCCTTGGAGGGTGAAAAACTGTTTTTT. This sequence encodes CASRRGGPLEGEKLFF.

This sequence joins TRBV25-1 and TRBJ2-1, with D hard to call. The CDR3 loop spans 14 amino acids. V lost 8 bases and J 3 bases, leaving 14 bases between the germline ends. CDR1 is MGHDK, CDR2 SYGVNS, per germline. CDR3 amino acids: CASSSEGYYNEQFF. The CDR3, as DNA: TGTGCCAGCTCATCCGAAGGATACTACAATGAGCAGTTCTTC.

This clone was observed a few times. The sample contains more than one DNA sequence encoding this CDR3. The CDR3 protein is CASSQGQGGETQYF. The CDR3 DNA reads as TGCGCCAGCAGCCAAGGGCAGGGAGGGGAGACCCAGTACTTC. The gene calls are TRBV4-3 and TRBJ2-5; 7 bases map to TRBD2. The germline V gene encodes CDR1 LGHNA and CDR2 YSLEER. CDR3 size: 14 residues. V trimming: 1 base; J trimming: 5 bases; junction bases outside the gene matches: 4.

This clone showed up just a few times. The J gene is TRBJ1-3, the V gene TRBV4-3; the D is unclear. There are 14 residues in the CDR3. V was trimmed by 1 base and J by 4 bases, leaving 8 bases between them. CDR1 LGHNA and CDR2 YSLEER come from the germline V gene. CDR3 nucleotide sequence: TGCGCCAGCAGCCAAGGGTTCGGCGGAAACACCATATATTTT. Amino acids: CASSQGFGGNTIYF.

The rearrangement links TRBV5-1 to TRBJ2-5, with D possibly being TRBD1 (6 bases). The V gene lost 4 bases and the J gene lost 1 base, with 11 bases spanning the gap. Germline loops: CDR1 SGHRS, CDR2 YFSETQ. The CDR3 runs to 14 residues. The CDR3 loop is CASSMDRIQETQYF. In nucleotides, the CDR3 is TGCGCCAGCAGCATGGACAGAATCCAAGAGACCCAGTACTTC.

This CDR3 is CASSFGGTQNIQYF. The CDR3 DNA follows: TGTGCCAGCAGCTTCGGGGGGACCCAAAACATTCAGTACTTC. The genes are TRBV7-2 and TRBJ2-4; 7 bases line up with TRBD2. Germline V gene sequence: CDR1 SGHTA, CDR2 FQGNSA. The trim removed 3 bases at V and 5 bases at J, leaving 4 bases unmatched. The CDR3 spans 14 residues.

The genes are TRBV5-4 and TRBJ2-7; 9 bases are a match to TRBD1. The CDR3 contains 14 residues. Germline CDR1 reads SGHNT; CDR2 reads YYREEE (reference sequence). J gave up 6 bases and V 0 bases, and 4 bases lay outside the gene matches. CDR3 in DNA: TGTGCCAGCAGCTTGGGGGACAGGGAGCTCGAGCAGTACTTC. Translating it yields CASSLGDRELEQYF.

The rearrangement links TRBV29-1 to TRBJ2-1, with 15 positions matching TRBD2. CDR3 size: 17 residues. Germline V gene sequence: CDR1 SQVTM, CDR2 ANQGSEA. J was trimmed by 7 bases and V by 1 base; bases with no gene match: 8. The CDR3 region is CSVEATWTSGGENEQFF. CDR3 DNA: TGCAGCGTTGAAGCCACCTGGACTAGCGGGGGGGAAAATGAGCAGTTCTTC.

This clone was picked up a small number of times. The chain has TRBV25-1 and TRBJ1-2, with D perhaps matching TRBD1 (6 bases). The germline gives CDR1 MGHDK, CDR2 SYGVNS. V lost 3 bases, J lost 3 bases, and 11 bases lay in between. CDR3 length equals 14 residues. In nucleotides, the CDR3 is TGTGCCAGCAGTGAGTTGGACAGCTACTATGGCTACACCTTC. Its protein is CASSELDSYYGYTF.